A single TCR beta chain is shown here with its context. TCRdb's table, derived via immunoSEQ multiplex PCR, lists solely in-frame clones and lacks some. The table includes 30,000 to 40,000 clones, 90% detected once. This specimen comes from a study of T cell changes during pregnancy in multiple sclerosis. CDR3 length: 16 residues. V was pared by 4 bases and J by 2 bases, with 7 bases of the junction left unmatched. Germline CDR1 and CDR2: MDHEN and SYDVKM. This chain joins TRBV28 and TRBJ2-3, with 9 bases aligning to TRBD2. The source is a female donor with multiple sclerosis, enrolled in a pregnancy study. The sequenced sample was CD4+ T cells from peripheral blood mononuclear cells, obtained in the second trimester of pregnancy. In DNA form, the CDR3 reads TGTGCCAGCAGTTCCCCCGCTAGCGGGGTCACAGATACGCAGTATTTT. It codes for CASSSPASGVTDTQYF.